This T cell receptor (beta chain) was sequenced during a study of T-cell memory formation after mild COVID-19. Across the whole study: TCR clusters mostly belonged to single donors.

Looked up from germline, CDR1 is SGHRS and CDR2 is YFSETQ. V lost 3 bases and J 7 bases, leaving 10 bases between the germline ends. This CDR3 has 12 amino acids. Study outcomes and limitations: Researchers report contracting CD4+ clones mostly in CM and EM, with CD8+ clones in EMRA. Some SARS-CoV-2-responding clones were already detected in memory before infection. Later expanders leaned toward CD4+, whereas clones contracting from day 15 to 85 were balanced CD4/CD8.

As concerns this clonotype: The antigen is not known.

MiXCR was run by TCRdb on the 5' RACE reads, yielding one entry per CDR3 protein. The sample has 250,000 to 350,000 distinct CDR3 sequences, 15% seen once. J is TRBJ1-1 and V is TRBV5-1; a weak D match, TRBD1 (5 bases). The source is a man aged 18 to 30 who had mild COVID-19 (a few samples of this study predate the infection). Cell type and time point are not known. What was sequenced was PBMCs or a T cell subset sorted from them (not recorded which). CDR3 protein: CASSSNRFEAFF. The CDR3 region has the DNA TGCGCCAGCAGCTCTAACAGGTTTGAAGCTTTCTTT. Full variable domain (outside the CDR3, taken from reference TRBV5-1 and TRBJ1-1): KAGVTQTPRYLIKTRGQQVTLSCSPISGHRSVSWYQQTPGQGLQFLFEYFSETQRNKGNFPGRFSGRQFSNSRSEMNVSTLELGDSALYLCASSSNRFEAFFGQGTRLTVV.